Following are 25 T cell receptor beta chains from one sample sequenced in a study of T-cell reconstitution after alpha-beta-depleted transplantation in children. The TCRbeta library incorporated unique molecular identifiers. TCRdb reprocessed the PCR reads via MiXCR and lists one record per CDR3 protein. The sample includes roughly 350,000 distinct CDR3 sequences, roughly 15% seen only once; the top ten take about 41%. The sample here was PBMCs, mostly from graft donor cells, taken 360 days after TCRalphabeta/CD19-depleted stem cell transplant. All receptors derive from a male patient aged 2 to 9 who had a stem cell transplant for acute lymphoblastic leukemia, so the T cells may come from the graft donor.

This sequence joins TRBV5-1 and TRBJ2-3; TRBD2 matches 8 bases. Trimming took 5 bases from V and 0 from J; bases not matched to a gene: 8. The CDR3 is 16 amino acids. Germline-derived CDR1 and CDR2 are SGHRS and YFSETQ. The CDR3, as DNA: TGCGCCAGCAGGGACCTCGCGGGAGGAAGCACAGATACGCAGTATTTT. Its translation is CASRDLAGGSTDTQYF.

This clonotype came up many times. This chain links TRBV20-1 with TRBJ2-1, with 10 positions matching TRBD2. V lost 6 bases to trimming and J lost 5 bases; unmatched junction nucleotides: 7. The CDR3 contains 14 residues. In germline, CDR1 is DFQATT, CDR2 SNEGSKA (reference sequence). CDR3 sequence (DNA): TGCAGTGCCCCGCCGGGACTAGCGAACAATGAGCAGTTCTTC. This sequence encodes CSAPPGLANNEQFF.

The chain carries TRBV28 and TRBJ2-7; 13 bases fit TRBD2. The length of the CDR3 is 20 residues. Germline lookup yields CDR1 MDHEN and CDR2 SYDVKM. The J segment lost 0 bases and the V segment lost 4 bases, leaving 15 bases of the junction unmatched. CDR3 bases: TGTGCCAGCAGTTCTCCTACTAGCGGGAGGGTCGGCTACAGCTCCTACGAGCAGTACTTC. It is translated as CASSSPTSGRVGYSSYEQYF. The full variable domain, completed using reference TRBV28 and TRBJ2-7, is DVKVTQSSRYLVKRTGEKVFLECVQDMDHENMFWYRQDPGLGLRLIYFSYDVKMKEKGDIPEGYSVSREKKERFSLILESASTNQTSMYLCASSSPTSGRVGYSSYEQYFGPGTRLTVT.

This clonotype showed up many times. The rearrangement links TRBV20-1 to TRBJ2-5, with TRBD2 matching over 7 bases. The ends lost 7 bases at V and 5 bases at J; junction bases unmatched: 4. CDR3 length: 11 residues. Germline V gene data show CDR1 as DFQATT and CDR2 as SNEGSKA (reference sequence). The chain's CDR3 is CSGGRGETQYF. The CDR3 region has the DNA TGCAGTGGGGGGAGGGGCGAGACCCAGTACTTC.

This chain joins TRBV4-1 and TRBJ2-3; D uncertain. Trimming cost V 2 bases and J 6 bases, with 12 bases left between them. Germline lookup yields CDR1 MGHRA and CDR2 YSYEKL. The CDR3 runs 14 residues. As DNA, the CDR3 is TGCGCCAGCAGCCAAATTGGAGTGGACGATACGCAGTATTTT. Protein: CASSQIGVDDTQYF.

This clonotype was found many times. V gene TRBV5-1 combines with J gene TRBJ1-2; the D is unclear. The germline V gene has CDR1 SGHRS and CDR2 YFSETQ. The V gene lost 1 base and the J gene lost 8 bases, with 9 bases spanning the gap. This CDR3 is 12 amino acids long. The CDR3 region is CASSLNEVGYTF. In nucleotides, the CDR3 is TGCGCCAGCAGCTTGAATGAAGTCGGCTACACCTTC.

The V and J genes are TRBV10-2 and TRBJ2-1; 8 bases line up with TRBD2. This CDR3 comprises 15 residues. In germline, CDR1 is WSHSY, CDR2 SAAADI. Unmatched junction bases numbered 7, after V lost 6 bases and J lost 3 bases. For the CDR3, the DNA is TGCGCCAGCAGATTCTCGACTAGCGTCTACAATGAGCAGTTCTTC. Translating gives CASRFSTSVYNEQFF.

The chain employs TRBV20-1 and TRBJ2-5, with a possible D match to TRBD1 (5 bases). Germline V lookup: CDR1 DFQATT, CDR2 SNEGSKA (reference sequence). Trimming took off 4 bases at V and 5 bases at J, with 14 bases between the two ends. The CDR3 runs 13 residues. CDR3 nucleotides: TGCAGTGCTATAACCGGCCCAGGGGAGACCCAGTACTTC. Encoded protein: CSAITGPGETQYF.

The chain carries TRBV7-9 and TRBJ1-1; D is undetermined. The germline V and J ends were trimmed by 5 bases and 1 base, with 8 bases remaining between them. Germline lookup yields CDR1 SEHNR and CDR2 FQNEAQ (reference sequence). CDR3 length: 13 amino acids. CDR3 sequence reads: CASSESGNTEAFF. CDR3 bases: TGTGCCAGCAGCGAATCAGGGAACACTGAAGCTTTCTTT.

The sample holds a few counts of this clonotype. The chain is built from TRBV29-1 and TRBJ2-3, with D perhaps TRBD2 (5 bases). CDR1 is SQVTM, CDR2 ANQGSEA, per germline. The V end lost 2 bases, the J end lost 3 bases, and 15 bases lay between the germline ends. This CDR3 region has 15 residues. CDR3 nucleotide sequence: TGCAGCGTTGAAACGATTAGCGAGAGGACAGATACGCAGTATTTT. It is translated as CSVETISERTDTQYF.

Only a few counts were recorded for this clonotype. The chain carries TRBV29-1 and TRBJ1-4; tentatively, D is TRBD1 (6 bases). V lost 3 bases and J 3 bases, leaving 8 bases between the germline ends. This CDR3 spans 13 amino acids. Germline assignment: CDR1 SQVTM and CDR2 ANQGSEA. CDR3 nucleotide sequence: TGCAGCGTTGACGGGGGCGCTAATGAAAAACTGTTTTTT. Amino acids: CSVDGGANEKLFF.

This clonotype came up many times. This chain uses TRBV7-8 with TRBJ2-7; 10 bases are a match to TRBD2. V shed 5 bases and J 4 bases; nucleotides not matched to a gene: 8. This CDR3 has 15 amino acids. The germline gives CDR1 SGHVS, CDR2 FQNEAQ. The CDR3 sequence: CASSPIAGGQYEQYF. CDR3 bases: TGTGCCAGCAGCCCCATAGCGGGAGGCCAGTACGAGCAGTACTTC.

The rearrangement joins TRBV4-2 to TRBJ2-1, with 8 bases matching TRBD2. The germline gives CDR1 LGHNA, CDR2 YNFKEQ. After removal of 1 base from V and 2 bases from J, the junction contained 7 bases not matched to a gene. There are 17 residues in the CDR3. CDR3 sequence (DNA): TGTGCCAGCAGCCAAGCCCCGGCTAGCGGGCCCTACAATGAGCAGTTCTTC. Translation gives CASSQAPASGPYNEQFF.

The chain has TRBV12-3 or TRBV12-4 and TRBJ2-7; 8 bases line up with TRBD2. The ends lost 6 bases at V and 5 bases at J; junction bases unmatched: 9. This CDR3 is built from 14 residues. The CDR3 DNA follows: TGTGCCAGCAGCCACAGCGGGAGTAACGACGAGCAGTACTTC. Translating gives CASSHSGSNDEQYF.

The chain couples TRBV29-1 to TRBJ2-7; tentatively, D is TRBD1 or TRBD2 (5 bases each). In germline, CDR1 is SQVTM, CDR2 ANQGSEA. This CDR3 comprises 13 residues. V gave up 1 base and J gave up 6 bases, with 13 bases separating them. The CDR3 bases are TGCAGCGTTGAAGGGGGACCTAATATCGAGCAGTACTTC. This codes for CSVEGGPNIEQYF.

The chain has TRBV20-1 and TRBJ2-7, with a tentative D call TRBD2 (6 bases). The CDR3 runs to 15 residues. Germline V gene lookup returns CDR1 DFQATT and CDR2 SNEGSKA (reference sequence). V lost 0 bases and J 0 bases, leaving 12 bases between the germline ends. CDR3 in amino acids: CSARDRGESSYEQYF. The CDR3 DNA sequence: TGCAGTGCTAGAGATCGCGGGGAGAGCTCCTACGAGCAGTACTTC.

In its sample, this clonotype was seen a few times. The chain joins TRBV6-1 to TRBJ2-1; no clear D. V shed 2 bases and J shed 12 bases, with 14 bases lying between them. The CDR3 contains 13 residues. CDR1 MNHNS and CDR2 SASEGT come from the germline V gene. The CDR3 nucleotides read TGTGCCAGCAGTGAATCCGGGCTTCCGAGGCAGTTCTTC. Protein product: CASSESGLPRQFF.

In its sample, this clonotype was seen many times. The J gene is TRBJ1-2, the V gene TRBV5-1; D is unresolved. The CDR3 is 13 amino acids. Germline CDR1 SGHRS, CDR2 YFSETQ. Trimming shortened V by 1 base and J by 2 bases, and 6 bases separated the two germline ends. Here the CDR3 reads CASSLTVNYGYTF. The CDR3 DNA follows: TGCGCCAGCAGCTTGACAGTCAACTATGGCTACACCTTC.

The chain combines TRBV20-1 with TRBJ2-7; D remains ambiguous. The CDR3 runs 11 residues. The germline CDR1 and CDR2 sequences are DFQATT and SNEGSKA (reference sequence). Deletions cut 3 bases from V and 4 bases from J, with 7 bases between. The CDR3 DNA reads TGCAGTGCTAGTGAGGAATACGAGCAGTACTTC. Encoded protein: CSASEEYEQYF.

V gene TRBV4-3 combines with J gene TRBJ2-2; D may be TRBD2 (6 bases). V was pared by 0 bases and J by 5 bases, with 22 bases between. Germline CDR1 reads LGHNA; CDR2 reads YSLEER. The CDR3 runs to 19 residues. The CDR3 DNA follows: TGCGCCAGCAGCCAAGATGCGGGACTCAGTTCCCGTTCGACCGGGGAGCTGTTTTTT. It specifies CASSQDAGLSSRSTGELFF.

This clonotype was detected once. A single base separates this from a much larger clone, so it may be a read error. Without the conserved terminal phenylalanine or tryptophan, this CDR3 likely stems from a read error. The V call is TRBV9, the J call TRBJ2-3; no reliable D call. The V gene's germline CDR1 is SGDLS and CDR2 YYNGEE. Between the trimmed V and J ends, which lost 3 bases and 6 bases, there was a span of 11 bases. The CDR3 length is 13 residues. CDR3 amino acids: CASSASSRDTQYY. For the CDR3, the DNA is TGTGCCAGCAGCGCCTCCTCTCGGGATACGCAGTATTAT.

The table lists this clonotype with a few counts. V and J are TRBV29-1 and TRBJ2-3, with TRBD2 matching over 7 bases. Germline loops: CDR1 SQVTM, CDR2 ANQGSEA. The CDR3 has 15 residues. J gave up 0 bases and V 4 bases, and 7 bases lay outside the gene matches. The CDR3: CSVGGGEGSTDTQYF. Written as DNA, the CDR3 is TGCAGCGTTGGAGGAGGGGAGGGGAGCACAGATACGCAGTATTTT.

The table lists this clonotype with many counts. The chain is built from TRBV7-2 and TRBJ1-4; D call uncertain. The germline V and J ends were trimmed by 6 bases and 8 bases, with 16 bases remaining between them. The CDR3 totals 14 residues. The germline gives CDR1 SGHTA, CDR2 FQGNSA. This chain's CDR3 is CASRVTRSHEKLFF. The CDR3 coding sequence is TGTGCCAGCAGAGTCACCAGGAGTCACGAAAAACTGTTTTTT.

This clonotype was counted only a few times. The rearrangement uses TRBV12-3 or TRBV12-4 and TRBJ2-2, with TRBD2 identical over 10 bases. CDR3 length: 16 residues. The J segment lost 2 bases and the V segment lost 4 bases, leaving 4 bases of the junction unmatched. This chain's CDR3 is CASSSGTSVNTGELFF. The CDR3 region has the DNA TGTGCCAGCAGTTCCGGGACTAGCGTTAACACCGGGGAGCTGTTTTTT.

This clonotype occurred a few times. This rearrangement joins TRBV9 to TRBJ2-2; D might be TRBD2 (5 bases). The CDR3 runs to 15 residues. Between the trimmed V and J ends, which lost 4 bases and 6 bases, there was a span of 16 bases. Germline lookup yields CDR1 SGDLS and CDR2 YYNGEE. CDR3 in DNA: TGTGCCAGCAGCTCCCTTTCGGGATCGGCCGGGGAGCTGTTTTTT. This encodes CASSSLSGSAGELFF.